This T cell receptor beta chain was retrieved from a study of cytomegalovirus exposure and HLA in healthy donors. Primers included in the PCR were 60 Vbeta and 13 Jbeta primers. Libraries were prepared by immunoSEQ multiplex PCR; TCRdb keeps only in-frame clonotypes and omits some of them. Of around 190,000 clones detected, roughly 87% appear once; the ten largest clones hold 0.5% to 0.55%. All donors participated as healthy donors of bone marrow. The CDR3 contains 11 residues. The germline V gene encodes CDR1 MNHEY and CDR2 SMNVEV (reference sequence). This TCR was recovered from a woman in her forties or fifties in good health and CMV-seronegative. The chain combines TRBV27 with TRBJ2-7, with 8 bases fitting TRBD2. Sequenced material: PBMCs. This CDR3 reads CRGGTTYEQYF. DNA for the CDR3: TGTCGGGGGGGGACCACCTACGAGCAGTACTTC.